A selection of T cell receptor beta chains follows, all from one sample in a study of blood T cell repertoires in COVID-19. Measured with immunoSEQ multiplex PCR; TCRdb has only the in-frame clones, and not every one. The sample records about 260,000 clones, 80% to 90% being singletons. The sample was peripheral blood. The receptors were sampled from a woman between 65 and 79 years old with COVID-19, enrolled during active disease. The CDR3 runs from the conserved cysteine through the conserved F or W. The D gene is left open where the match is weak. Clone sizes are given selectively: once, few, many, or a class where the clone is expanded.

clone_size | d_call | j_call | v_call | cdr3_aa | cdr3_nt
- | - | TRBJ2-1 | TRBV28 | CASSFLGGSVYNEQFF | TGTGCCAGCAGTTTTCTCGGGGGTAGTGTCTACAATGAGCAGTTCTTC
- | TRBD2 | TRBJ2-2 | TRBV11-2 | CASSLTSGYNTGELFF | TGTGCCAGCAGCTTAACTAGCGGATATAACACCGGGGAGCTGTTTTTT
once | - | TRBJ2-7 | TRBV30 | CAWSVTIQYEQYF | TGTGCCTGGAGTGTAACAATACAGTACGAGCAGTACTTC
few | TRBD2 | TRBJ2-5 | TRBV9 | CASSVAGGGLLETQYF | TGTGCCAGCAGCGTAGCTGGGGGGGGTTTGTTGGAGACCCAGTACTTC
- | TRBD2 | TRBJ2-7 | TRBV7-3 | CASSLKAGGPNEQYF | TGTGCCAGCAGCTTAAAAGCGGGAGGGCCTAACGAGCAGTACTTC
- | - | TRBJ1-3 | TRBV5-1 | CASSEPSIRGNTIYF | TGCGCCAGCAGCGAGCCCTCTATACGTGGAAACACCATATATTTT
- | TRBD1 | TRBJ2-7 | TRBV28 | CASSPRDSRLYEQYF | TGTGCCAGCAGTCCCCGGGACAGCCGACTCTACGAGCAGTACTTC
- | - | TRBJ1-4 | TRBV6-5 | CASSSRQLNEKLFF | TGTGCCAGCAGTTCGAGACAGCTGAATGAAAAACTGTTTTTT
- | TRBD2 | TRBJ2-1 | TRBV5-4 | CASSLGLELAGSYNEQFF | TGTGCCAGCAGCTTGGGCCTAGAACTAGCGGGCTCCTACAATGAGCAGTTCTTC
- | TRBD2 | TRBJ2-1 | TRBV29-1 | CSVRGDRNEQFF | TGCAGCGTTCGGGGGGATCGAAATGAGCAGTTCTTC
- | TRBD1 | TRBJ2-3 | TRBV7-3 | CASSSGQGTDTQYF | TGTGCCAGCAGCTCCGGACAGGGAACAGATACGCAGTATTTT
few | - | TRBJ1-6 | TRBV19 | CASSKQAPIQGSPLHF | TGTGCCAGTAGTAAACAGGCGCCGATCCAGGGATCACCCCTCCACTTT
- | TRBD1 | TRBJ1-2 | TRBV28 | CASSSGTGTGGNYGYTF | TGTGCCAGCAGTTCCGGGACCGGGACAGGGGGCAACTATGGCTACACCTTC
few | - | TRBJ1-6 | TRBV7-8 | CASSPGLSPLHF | TGTGCCAGCAGCCCGGGGTTGTCACCCCTCCACTTT
- | TRBD1 | TRBJ2-7 | TRBV9 | CASSVGQGAYEQYF | TGTGCCAGCAGCGTAGGGCAGGGGGCCTACGAGCAGTACTTC
once | - | TRBJ1-6 | TRBV6-5 | CASRPPGTSLSPLHF | TGTGCCAGCAGACCCCCCGGGACTAGCCTTTCACCCCTCCACTTT
once | TRBD2 | TRBJ2-3 | TRBV19 | CASSKGGGGNTDTQYF | TGTGCCAGTAGTAAGGGAGGCGGGGGAAACACAGATACGCAGTATTTT
once | TRBD2 | TRBJ2-2 | TRBV6-5 | CASSYSLAAGGGELFF | TGTGCCAGCAGTTATAGTCTAGCGGCAGGCGGTGGGGAGCTGTTTTTT
- | TRBD1 | TRBJ2-2 | TRBV12-5 | CASGFDAGGTTGELFF | TGTGCTAGTGGTTTTGATGCAGGGGGAACTACTGGGGAGCTGTTTTTT
- | - | TRBJ1-4 | TRBV4-1 | CASSQDPGRKLFF | TGCGCCAGCAGCCAAGATCCCGGGAGAAAACTGTTTTTT
- | TRBD1 | TRBJ1-2 | TRBV19 | CASSPVPGQEIYGYTF | TGTGCCAGTAGTCCAGTCCCGGGACAGGAGATCTATGGCTACACCTTC
- | - | TRBJ1-5 | TRBV13 | CASSLTGEMGQPQHF | TGTGCCAGCAGCTTAACAGGCGAGATGGGTCAGCCCCAGCATTTT
- | TRBD1 | TRBJ1-6 | TRBV3-1/TRBV3-2 | CASSQRDRASPLHF | TGTGCCAGCAGCCAACGGGACAGAGCCTCACCCCTCCACTTT
- | - | TRBJ2-1 | TRBV2 | CASSETRTVNEQFF | TGTGCCAGCAGTGAAACCCGGACTGTCAATGAGCAGTTCTTC
- | - | TRBJ2-5 | TRBV7-2 | CASSLKYRADETQYF | TGTGCCAGCAGCTTAAAGTACAGGGCGGATGAGACCCAGTACTTC
- | TRBD1 | TRBJ1-4 | TRBV4-2 | CASSHGPGGTGSNEKLFF | TGTGCCAGCAGCCATGGTCCAGGAGGGACAGGCTCTAATGAAAAACTGTTTTTT
- | TRBD1 | TRBJ1-2 | TRBV29-1 | CSTRSGGDVGYTF | TGCAGCACAAGGTCAGGGGGCGATGTGGGCTACACCTTC
- | - | TRBJ1-2 | TRBV14 | CASSQTIKKKEVEGYTF | TGTGCCAGCAGCCAAACGATAAAAAAGAAAGAGGTTGAAGGCTACACCTTC
- | - | TRBJ1-1 | TRBV18 | CASSPPSNTEAFF | TGTGCCAGCTCACCACCCTCGAACACTGAAGCTTTCTTT
- | - | TRBJ1-3 | TRBV5-5 | CASSIQWSSGNTIYF | TGTGCCAGCAGCATCCAATGGAGCTCTGGAAACACCATATATTTT
- | TRBD2 | TRBJ2-7 | TRBV6-5 | CASRKAGDLAREQYF | TGTGCCAGCAGAAAGGCGGGGGACTTAGCGCGCGAGCAGTACTTC
- | TRBD1 | TRBJ2-7 | TRBV4-1 | CASSHARGQEEQYF | TGCGCCAGCAGCCATGCGAGGGGGCAGGAGGAGCAGTACTTC
- | - | TRBJ1-2 | TRBV27 | CASSLSKFPGGYGYTF | TGTGCCAGCAGTTTATCGAAATTTCCGGGAGGCTATGGCTACACCTTC
- | - | TRBJ2-5 | TRBV11-2 | CASSVRRGTQYF | TGTGCCAGCAGCGTTCGACGGGGAACCCAGTACTTC
- | TRBD2 | TRBJ2-4 | TRBV4-3 | CASSQDALAGGWNIQYF | TGCGCCAGCAGCCAAGATGCCCTAGCGGGAGGGTGGAACATTCAGTACTTC
- | TRBD1 | TRBJ1-2 | TRBV29-1 | CSVGTGTDYTF | TGCAGCGTTGGGACAGGGACCGACTACACCTTC